The rows below give T cell receptor beta chains drawn from one sample of a study of T cells of healthy individuals. TCRdb used MiXCR to reprocess the 5' RACE reads, holding one entry per CDR3 protein. The sample lists approximately 52,000 distinct CDR3 sequences; roughly 14% were seen once. The receptors were sampled from a human donor in good health. Each CDR3 is given with its conserved first and last residue. Rows may omit the clone size; those that give it use once, few, many or a size class.

V	size	J	CDR3
TRBV27	many	TRBJ1-2	CASSLSGHPANYGYTF
TRBV7-8	many	TRBJ2-3	CASSMGLAGYTDTQYF
TRBV6-5	many	TRBJ2-3	CASRFSGGATDTQYF
TRBV7-2	few	TRBJ2-1	CASTYLERPRNEQFF
TRBV7-2	.	TRBJ1-5	CASSAPGYNQPQHF
TRBV20-1	.	TRBJ2-7	CSAPIAGGAYEQYF
TRBV29-1	many	TRBJ1-1	CSVDPQGGATEAFF
TRBV6-1	many	TRBJ1-2	CASRPGQGSYGYTF
TRBV5-1	few	TRBJ2-7	CASSIGQIYEQYF
TRBV6-2/TRBV6-3	many	TRBJ1-1	CASSSGFEAFF
TRBV6-5	many	TRBJ1-2	CASSPTPGRSGGYTF
TRBV19	.	TRBJ1-1	CASSVSLIGAVTEAFF
TRBV7-6	few	TRBJ1-5	CASSLEYRGGNQPQHF
TRBV9	many	TRBJ2-1	CASGTRTDNEQFF
TRBV4-3	many	TRBJ2-3	CASSQDLLAGGAPHRRIQYF
TRBV6-2/TRBV6-3	many	TRBJ2-5	CATKRGEETQYF
TRBV20-1	few	TRBJ1-1	CSARGLVLNTEAFF
TRBV30	few	TRBJ1-3	CAWSQGASGNTIYF
TRBV12-3/TRBV12-4	few	TRBJ1-3	CASSGGQGARGNTIYF
TRBV20-1	many	TRBJ2-1	CSARSGTELLAGYNEQFF
TRBV12-3/TRBV12-4	.	TRBJ1-1	CASSPGGGGTEAFF
TRBV7-2	many	TRBJ2-3	CASSLTWGRTDTQYF
TRBV12-3/TRBV12-4	few	TRBJ2-7	CASRNLGQGTYEQYF
TRBV5-1	.	TRBJ1-1	CASSLAGLDGTEAFF
TRBV7-6	.	TRBJ2-7	CASSFWREEVREQYF
TRBV7-2	many	TRBJ2-5	CASSLDPGAGETQYF
TRBV20-1	many	TRBJ1-6	CSASPAGDFSYNSPLHF
TRBV14	few	TRBJ2-7	CASSQDGLGQYF
TRBV2	many	TRBJ1-2	CASSLGWSYTF
TRBV5-5	few	TRBJ2-3	CASSSRASLTDTQYF
TRBV12-3/TRBV12-4	many	TRBJ1-1	CASSKDRGSNTEAFF
TRBV27	many	TRBJ1-2	CASSLKAGNNYGYTF
TRBV2	.	TRBJ2-2	CASRETSSPGELFF
TRBV4-3	many	TRBJ1-6	CASSQDTRDSPLHF
TRBV12-3/TRBV12-4	.	TRBJ1-5	CASTNTWTWTGINSNQPQHF
TRBV7-2	.	TRBJ2-7	CASSLEGTLLGEQYF
TRBV29-1	.	TRBJ1-1	CSVERGGKGLIGTEAFF
TRBV7-2	many	TRBJ2-3	CASSRDTDTQYF
TRBV6-6	.	TRBJ2-3	CASRAHGLVATDTQYF
TRBV4-3	.	TRBJ2-3	CASSQVMGQGPRADTQYF
TRBV20-1	.	TRBJ1-2	CSARDGSNYGYTF
TRBV3-1	many	TRBJ1-4	CASSQGQGTNEKLFF
TRBV5-1	few	TRBJ2-3	CASSPGRQDTQYF
TRBV25-1	few	TRBJ2-5	CVSSELRGASQETQYF
TRBV6-5	.	TRBJ1-3	CASKRTAHSGNTIYF
TRBV20-1	many	TRBJ2-5	CSAIHTQSQETQYF
TRBV2	many	TRBJ2-2	CASSPGTTGELFF
TRBV6-5	few	TRBJ1-3	CASSYKGQGFRYSGNTIYF
TRBV5-1	.	TRBJ2-2	CASSLVGGAGELFF
TRBV19	.	TRBJ2-4	CASIPQGGSNIQYF
TRBV2	few	TRBJ2-1	CASSSTGSGTLSYNEQFF
TRBV7-2	many	TRBJ2-4	CASSLAGHLAKNIQYF
TRBV5-1	.	TRBJ1-2	CASSRAGVYYGYTF
TRBV7-9	many	TRBJ2-3	CASRARDASSDTQYF
TRBV6-2/TRBV6-3	many	TRBJ1-1	CASSYPTRAGAFF
TRBV19	many	TRBJ2-1	CASIGGQGTYNEQFF
TRBV7-8	few	TRBJ1-5	CASSSGQMSNQPQHF